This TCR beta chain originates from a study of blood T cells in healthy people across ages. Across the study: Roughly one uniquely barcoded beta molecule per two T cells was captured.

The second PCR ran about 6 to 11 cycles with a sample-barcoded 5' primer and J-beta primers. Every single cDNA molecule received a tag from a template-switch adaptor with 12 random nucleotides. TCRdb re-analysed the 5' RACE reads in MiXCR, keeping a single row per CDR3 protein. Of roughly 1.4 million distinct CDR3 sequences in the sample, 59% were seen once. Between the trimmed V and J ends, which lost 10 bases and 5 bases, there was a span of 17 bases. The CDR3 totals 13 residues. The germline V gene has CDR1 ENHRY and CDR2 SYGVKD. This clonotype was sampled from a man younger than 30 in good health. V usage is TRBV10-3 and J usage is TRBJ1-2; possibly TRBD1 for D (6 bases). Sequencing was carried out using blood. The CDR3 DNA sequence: TGTGCCACCTCCTACGGGGGCGAGTATGGCTACACCTTC. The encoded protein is CATSYGGEYGYTF.